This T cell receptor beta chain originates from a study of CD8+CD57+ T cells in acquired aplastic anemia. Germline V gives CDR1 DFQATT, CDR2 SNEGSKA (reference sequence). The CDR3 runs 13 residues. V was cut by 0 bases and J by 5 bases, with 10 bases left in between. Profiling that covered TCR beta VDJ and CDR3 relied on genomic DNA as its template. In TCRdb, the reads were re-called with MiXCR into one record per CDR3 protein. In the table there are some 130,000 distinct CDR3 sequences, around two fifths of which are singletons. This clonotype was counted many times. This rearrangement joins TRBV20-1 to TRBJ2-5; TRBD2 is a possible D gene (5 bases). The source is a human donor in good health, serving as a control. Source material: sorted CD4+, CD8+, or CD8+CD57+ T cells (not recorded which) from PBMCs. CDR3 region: CSARDRIAETQYF. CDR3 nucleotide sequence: TGCAGTGCTAGAGATCGGATAGCGGAGACCCAGTACTTC.